Included here is one T cell receptor (beta chain) sequence, with context. V dropped 5 bases and J dropped 8 bases, with 21 bases sitting between them. In germline, CDR1 is SQVTM, CDR2 ANQGSEA. This CDR3 is 15 amino acids long. Original processing notes: Cell counts per sample came from amplifying reference gene primers. Generated by immunoSEQ multiplex PCR, the TCRdb table keeps only in-frame clones and is missing some. That table is the source of V, J and clone size, and D and trimming were worked out from the DNA. Among fewer than 350,000 clones listed, approximately 86% were seen once. The sample belongs to a study of blood T cell repertoires in COVID-19. The wider study: Both acute and convalescent COVID-19 samples were obtained from the United States, Italy and Spain. From T cells, B-cell-depleted T cells, or PBMCs came the material, which was cDNA or gDNA.

Sequences were obtained from peripheral blood. This sequence was found in a woman in her thirties who had recovered from COVID-19. The rearrangement joins TRBV29-1 to TRBJ1-4; possibly TRBD1 for D (5 bases). CDR3 sequence: CSVQPPSGRKEKLFF. For the CDR3, the DNA is TGCAGCGTTCAACCACCATCAGGGCGGAAGGAAAAACTGTTTTTT.